These 2 T cell receptor beta chains were all obtained from the same sample, sequenced in a study of response to subunit inactivated influenza vaccine. TCRdb re-called the RT-PCR reads with MiXCR, one entry per CDR3 protein. The sample carries about 830,000 distinct CDR3 sequences, around a sixth recorded once. Sequenced here: PBMCs from blood, sampled about 5 days after vaccination. Receptors originate from a man aged 50-59 years who received an inactivated influenza vaccine.

The gene calls are TRBV20-1 and TRBJ2-7; 8 bases line up with TRBD2. The germline V gene encodes CDR1 DFQATT and CDR2 SNEGSKA (reference sequence). With 0 bases clipped from V and 4 bases from J, the junction kept 8 bases outside the gene matches. The CDR3 length is 15 residues. CDR3 DNA sequence: TGCAGTGCTAGAGATCGGAGCGGGAGATTGTACGAGCAGTACTTC. Translating gives CSARDRSGRLYEQYF.

The table lists this clonotype with a few counts. The chain combines TRBV7-2 with TRBJ2-3, with a possible D match to TRBD2 (6 bases). This CDR3 is 15 amino acids long. Germline CDR1 is SGHTA and CDR2 is FQGNSA. Between the trimmed V and J ends, which lost 4 bases and 1 base, there was a span of 12 bases. This chain's CDR3 is CASSWGSGGTDTQYF. Written as DNA, the CDR3 is TGTGCCAGCAGCTGGGGTAGCGGAGGCACAGATACGCAGTATTTT.